Described below is a single TCR beta chain sequence and its context. The antigen it recognizes is unknown. The input lacks base qualities; no much larger clone sits a single base away. The CDR3 numbers 14 residues from cysteine through phenylalanine. CDR3 DNA only is kept here, 42 bases in frame from base 1. The germline V gene supplies CDR1 MNHEY and CDR2 SVGAGI. At the junction V is shortened by 7 bases and J by 6 bases; bases outside the gene matches: 5. This sample stems from a study of human T cells and chemical hapten exposure (dated by TCRdb to the early 2020s). Regarding the study in general: For sensitization, 2% DPC in acetone was applied to an approximately 2 cm by approximately 2 cm area of upper inner arm skin. Weekly therapeutic DPC doses were additionally applied to the scalp of patients throughout the roughly 24-week study period. Patch tests used Finn chambers with 0.01% DPC on the upper back, scored after 6 days by International Contact Dermatitis Research Group standards. Alopecia areata with under or over 50% scalp involvement, alopecia totalis and alopecia universalis were represented in the patient cohort, which was mostly female. Libraries were combined into a pool for sequencing, and differences in TCR yield between samples came mainly from small differences in library volumes within the pool. In alopecia patients, the study followed how the peripheral blood TCR repertoire changed in vivo over primary and secondary sensitization to diphenylcyclopropenone (DPC), a hapten. Patient blood was sampled pre-sensitization (week 0) and at 2, 6 and about 24 weeks after DPC sensitization. Twenty-nine alopecia patients gave blood for TCR sequencing at one to four time points (pre-sensitization, 2, 6 and 24 weeks).

Libraries were built with RACE. Sequencer: NextSeq 500. During library preparation, unique molecular identifiers were attached to individual cDNA molecules so that TCRs could be counted quantitatively and reproducibly. Both TCR alpha and TCR beta chains were sequenced from each blood RNA sample. In the source study's methods: Samples had a median of roughly 87,000 TCRs, with a range from about 23,224 to 750,000. V, J and CDR3 annotation of the TCR reads was performed with the Decombinator software suite. Every sample was subsampled to the same number of TCRs (28,000) for the PS versus PT1 abundance plots. Expanded TCRs were defined as absent before sensitization and observed at least eight times at the 2-week time point. In-frame beta chains were kept once TCRdb had trimmed the public reads at Q25 with fastp and called clones with MiXCR. CDR3 protein duplicates are merged, each entry listing the most common genes and DNA. Clone size and V and J calls follow TCRdb, not the original study. Within this sample are 150,000 to 200,000 distinct CDR3 sequences, with more than 14% of them counted one time only. Less than 2% of the sample is taken by the ten largest.

Points the paper makes about the study in general: Repeated subsampling changed both the strength of the expansion versus patch-test correlation and the threshold at which the correlation became significant. Significantly more large CDR3 similarity clusters were formed by expanded TCRs than by pre-sensitization or healthy control sets, consistent with antigen-driven responses. Alopecia, a presumed autoimmune disease, was present in all patients, so the immune response of the patients might differ from that of healthy individuals. The number of PT1 expanded TCRs positively correlated with patch test score, significant at thresholds 8, 16 and 32 but not 4. DPC sensitization did not change how many TCRs were above 1 in 1000 frequency, and no evidence was found of alterations in global repertoire structure.

In light of the paper, this sample's time point label describes: patch test 1, 2 weeks after DPC sensitization. Interpreted using the paper, the treatment or condition label stands for: therapeutic diphenylcyclopropenone sensitization with weekly scalp DPC. Blood at each patch-test visit was drawn before the patch test was applied. Patients were considered eligible if aged 18 to 70, diagnosed with alopecia and deemed suitable for DPC therapy, and patients were excluded if pregnant. Total RNA was isolated from unfractionated whole blood collected in Tempus Blood RNA tubes. This TCR was recovered from a woman in her twenties or thirties with alopecia areata. Some clones in this sample may be carry-over from other donors' samples. This chain joins TRBV6-5 to TRBJ1-6, and 8 junction bases match TRBD1. The input for sequencing was whole blood, taken in connection with sensitization to the hapten diphenylcyclopropenone (DPC). The nucleotides are TGTGCCAGCACCGACGGACAGGGTAATTCACCCCTCCACTTT. This codes for CASTDGQGNSPLHF.